This T cell receptor (beta chain) was recorded in a study of blood T cell repertoires in COVID-19. Study as a whole: The United States, Italy and Spain provided the acute and convalescent COVID-19 samples. PBMCs, B-cell-depleted T cells, or T cells were the source of the cDNA or gDNA that made up the material.

This clone was seen only a few times. In the original analysis: How many nucleated cells were present was estimated from reference gene primer amplification. Repertoires were generated with immunoSEQ multiplex PCR, while TCRdb's copy carries only in-frame clones and drops some. The V and J calls and the clone size are those of that table, but D and trimming were determined from the DNA. The data contain roughly 670,000 clones, approximately 90% of them singletons. This CDR3 comprises 16 residues. Trimming left V 5 bases short and J 3 bases short, with 18 bases between. Germline loops: CDR1 SGHKS, CDR2 YYEKEE (reference sequence).

Input material: peripheral blood. The chain uses TRBV5-5 and TRBJ1-5; D may be TRBD1 (6 bases). The receptor's source is a woman aged 18 to 35 with acute or convalescent COVID-19. This CDR3 reads CASSRATGENNQPQHF. The CDR3 bases are TGTGCCAGCAGTCGTGCGACAGGCGAGAACAATCAGCCCCAGCATTTT.